These 24 T cell receptor beta chains originate from one sample sequenced in a study of tumor and adjacent non-tumor tissue in lung cancer. TCRbeta libraries were built with three rounds of nested PCR, modified from ARM-PCR. TCRdb reprocessed the multiplex PCR reads with MiXCR, giving one entry per CDR3 protein. The repertoire holds around 80,000 distinct CDR3 sequences, with 76% as singletons. The template was RNA from unsorted bulk tissue. Distant lung tissue was collected more than 3 cm away from the tumor edge. Input material: distant non-tumor lung tissue. The receptors originated from a man between 65 and 79 years old with non-small cell lung cancer.

This clonotype was counted only a few times. Its ends do not fully match the called genes, so a read error is possible. The chain employs TRBV10-3 and TRBJ2-1, with D perhaps given as TRBD1 or TRBD2 (5 bases each). The CDR3 has 15 amino acids. Per the germline V gene, CDR1 is ENHRY and CDR2 is SYGVKD. DNA of the CDR3: TGTGCCATCAGTGAGAAGGGGAGCTCCTACAGTGAGCAGTTCTTC. The encoded protein is CAISEKGSSYSEQFF.

This clonotype was seen once. V and J are TRBV29-1 and TRBJ2-1, with D uncertain. V lost 4 bases, J lost 6 bases, and 13 bases lay in between. CDR1 and CDR2 from the germline V gene are SQVTM and ANQGSEA. This CDR3 is built from 13 residues. The CDR3 sequence: CSVGAIKGNEQFF. CDR3 in DNA: TGCAGCGTTGGAGCGATTAAGGGCAATGAGCAGTTCTTC.

This clonotype appeared many times. The CDR3 here is CAWSTSRYRYEQYF. The DNA of the CDR3 is TGTGCCTGGAGTACCAGCCGCTATCGGTACGAGCAGTACTTC. The chain has TRBV30 and TRBJ2-7; no firm D call. The V and J ends lost 2 bases and 4 bases respectively, with 15 bases between them. Looked up from germline, CDR1 is GTSNPN and CDR2 is SVGIG (reference sequence). This CDR3 has 14 residues.

Worth noting for this clonotype: One end of the junction is discordant with germline, which a read error may explain. The chain recombines TRBV12-3 or TRBV12-4 with TRBJ1-2; perhaps TRBD1 as D (6 bases). CDR3 length: 15 amino acids. The DNA for the CDR3 is TGTGCCAGCAGTCCGGCCGGGACATCAAACTATGCCTACACCTTC. As protein: CASSPAGTSNYAYTF.

As regards this clonotype: The missing conserved phenylalanine or tryptophan at the end of this CDR3 makes a read error likely. It is unclear where the CDR3 begins or ends on the DNA, so no DNA is shown, and the CDR3 is as TCRdb lists it. This chain joins TRBV5-6 and TRBJ2-7; the table's TRBD1 call for D was not verified on the DNA. Germline CDR1 SGHDT, CDR2 YYEEEE. The CDR3 is 15 amino acids long, termini counted. CDR3 sequence reads: CASSLGGQVTYEPYC.

Of note for this clonotype: The missing conserved phenylalanine or tryptophan at the end of this CDR3 makes a read error likely. V and J are TRBV29-1 and TRBJ1-5; D is possibly TRBD1 (5 bases). Deletions cut 4 bases from V and 7 bases from J, with 14 bases between. This CDR3 has 13 amino acids. Germline assignment: CDR1 SQVTM and CDR2 ANQGSEA. Written as DNA, the CDR3 is TGCAGCGTTGTGCCCGGGGCGGCACAGCCCCAGCATCTT. This codes for CSVVPGAAQPQHL.

The V gene is TRBV11-1, the J gene TRBJ2-2, with D unresolved. Trimming left V 3 bases short and J 9 bases short, with 14 bases between. CDR3 length equals 14 residues. Germline CDR1 SGHAT, CDR2 FQDESV (reference sequence). This chain's CDR3 is CASSLTWNTRELFF. As DNA, the CDR3 is TGTGCCAGCAGCTTGACTTGGAATACCAGGGAGCTGTTTTTT.

This clonotype has at least ten counts. The V gene is TRBV10-1, the J gene TRBJ2-2; D remains unclear. Between the trimmed V and J ends, which lost 3 bases and 0 bases, there was a span of 8 bases. From germline, CDR1 is WNHNN and CDR2 SYGVQD (reference sequence). The CDR3 length is 15 residues. CDR3 nucleotide sequence: TGCGCCAGCAGTGATTTAGCCCCGAACACCGGGGAGCTGTTTTTT. It specifies CASSDLAPNTGELFF.

The genes are TRBV11-2 and TRBJ1-5; a weak D match, TRBD1 (5 bases). The closer fit of TRBJ2-3 to the DNA end suggests the J call may be wrong. This CDR3 has 14 residues. Germline V gene data show CDR1 as SGHAT and CDR2 as FQNNGV. CDR3 DNA sequence: TGTGCCAGCAGCTTAAATGGGGCAATTCAGCCCCAGTATTTT. This encodes CASSLNGAIQPQYF.

On this clonotype: A single base separates this from a much larger clone, so it may be a read error. This chain joins TRBV12-5 and TRBJ2-3, with 7 bases lining up with TRBD2. The germline V gene has CDR1 LGHNT and CDR2 FRNRAP. The CDR3 is 14 residues long. The trim removed 2 bases at V and 6 bases at J, leaving 5 bases unmatched. The DNA for the CDR3 is TGTGCTAGTGGTTTGTGGGGAGGGTTGGATACGCAGTATTTT. This encodes CASGLWGGLDTQYF. Based on the CDR3 plus reference TRBV12-5 and TRBJ2-3, the full variable domain is DARVTQTPRHKVTEMGQEVTMRCQPILGHNTVFWYRQTMMQGLELLAYFRNRAPLDDSGMPKDRFSAEMPDATLATLKIQPSEPRDSAVYFCASGLWGGLDTQYFGPGTRLTVL.

V and J are TRBV12-3 or TRBV12-4 and TRBJ2-7, with TRBD1 as a possible D gene (6 bases). The CDR3 is 15 amino acids. V lost 5 bases, J lost 10 bases, and 24 bases lay in between. The DNA of the CDR3 is TGTGCCAGCAGTACATCGACAGGAAGACCCTACAACCAGTACTTC. This codes for CASSTSTGRPYNQYF.

This rearrangement joins TRBV23-1 to TRBJ2-1; 7 bases line up with TRBD2. TRBV23-1 belongs to the ORF category, with a function that is uncertain. This CDR3 has 12 amino acids. J was trimmed by 12 bases and V by 1 base; bases with no gene match: 3. CDR3 protein: CASSQCGGVQFF. Here the CDR3 DNA reads TGCGCCAGCAGTCAATGCGGGGGTGTGCAGTTCTTC.

A note on this clonotype: A junction boundary mismatches the germline segment, possibly from a read error. V usage is TRBV6-5 and J usage is TRBJ1-2; the D gene is possibly TRBD1 (5 bases). The germline gives CDR1 MNHEY, CDR2 SVGAGI. The CDR3 extends over 12 amino acids. CDR3 in DNA: TGTGCCAGCTGGGGGGGTGGCTATGGATACATCTTC. Encoded protein: CASWGGGYGYIF.

The chain joins TRBV5-5 to TRBJ2-1, with D perhaps TRBD2 (6 bases). This CDR3 comprises 17 residues. The V gene lost 8 bases and the J gene lost 0 bases, with 21 bases spanning the gap. Germline values: CDR1 SGHKS, CDR2 YYEKEE (reference sequence). The CDR3 nucleotides read TGTGCCAGTAGCCCGGGGGAAACGATCAGCTCCTACAATGAGCAGTTCTTC. Amino acids: CASSPGETISSYNEQFF.

On this clonotype itself: The junction and the germline gene differ at one end; a read error may be behind it. The J gene is TRBJ2-5, the V gene TRBV29-1, with D perhaps TRBD1 (6 bases). Judging by the DNA end, TRBJ2-1 fits better; the J call may be wrong. CDR3 length: 16 amino acids. CDR1 SQVTM and CDR2 ANQGSEA come from the germline V gene. CDR3 sequence reads: CSTKPYLQTGRETQFF. The CDR3 nucleotides read TGTAGCACCAAGCCCTACCTCCAGACAGGTCGAGAGACCCAGTTCTTC.

This chain joins TRBV29-1 and TRBJ2-5, with TRBD1 matching over 7 bases. The J call is uncertain, as TRBJ2-1 better fits the DNA end. Per the germline V gene, CDR1 is SQVTM and CDR2 is ANQGSEA. The CDR3 totals 16 residues. Here the CDR3 DNA reads TGCAGCGCCAAGGCCTACCTCCGGACAGGTCAAGAGACCCAGTTCTTC. This encodes CSAKAYLRTGQETQFF.

About this clonotype: At one boundary the junction diverges from the germline segment, which might be a read error. The rearrangement uses TRBV14 and TRBJ2-7; D remains unclear. Germline-derived CDR1 and CDR2 are SGHDN and FVKESK. This CDR3 is built from 12 residues. The CDR3 coding sequence is TGTGCCAGCAACACACACCTCTACGAGCAGTACTTT. It encodes CASNTHLYEQYF.

Remarks on this clonotype: One junction end does not reproduce the germline sequence, and a read error may be involved. The rearrangement links TRBV11-2 to TRBJ1-6; the D is unclear. The CDR3 is 17 amino acids. Germline CDR1 SGHAT, CDR2 FQNNGV. This CDR3 is CTSSEWERAPPSSPLHF. DNA of the CDR3: TGTACCAGCAGCGAATGGGAGAGGGCCCCTCCTAGTTCACCCCTCCACTTT.

Comments on this clonotype: With a much larger clone just one base away, this may be a read error. The chain is built from TRBV30 and TRBJ2-2; D call uncertain. Germline loops: CDR1 GTSNPN, CDR2 SVGIG (reference sequence). The CDR3 runs 12 residues. The V end lost 5 bases, the J end lost 6 bases, and 10 bases lay between the germline ends. CDR3 amino acids: CAWCEISGELFF. The CDR3 coding sequence is TGTGCCTGGTGTGAGATCTCCGGGGAGCTGTTTTTT.

Regarding this clonotype: The missing conserved phenylalanine or tryptophan at the end of this CDR3 makes a read error likely. Because the CDR3's place on the DNA is in doubt, the DNA is left out and the CDR3 is given as listed by TCRdb. This CDR3 is CASSQQGANNEQLL. V usage is TRBV4-2 and J usage is TRBJ2-1; the table calls TRBD1, which could not be checked here. Germline CDR1 LGHNA, CDR2 YNFKEQ. The CDR3 is 14 amino acids long, termini counted.

With regard to this clonotype: One junction end does not reproduce the germline sequence, and a read error may be involved. CDR3 coding DNA: TGTGCCAGCAGCTCGGGGAGCTCCTATAATTCACCCCTCCATTTT. Residues: CASSSGSSYNSPLHF. The chain recombines TRBV14 with TRBJ1-6, with D hard to call. This CDR3 contains 15 residues. Germline V gives CDR1 SGHDN, CDR2 FVKESK. Using reference TRBV14 and TRBJ1-6 for the parts outside the CDR3, the full variable domain is EAGVTQFPSHSVIEKGQTVTLRCDPISGHDNLYWYRRVMGKEIKFLLHFVKESKQDESGMPNNRFLAERTGGTYSTLKVQPAELEDSGVYFCASSSGSSYNSPLHFGNGTRLTVT.

About this clonotype: Because the CDR3 is missing its conserved closing phenylalanine or tryptophan, this is likely a read error. The V and J genes are TRBV11-2 and TRBJ2-5; 7 nucleotides align to TRBD1. The CDR3 length is 15 residues. From germline, CDR1 is SGHAT and CDR2 FQNNGV. The CDR3 bases are TGTGGCAGCAGCCCGGGGACAGTTGGGCAAGAGACTCAGTACTTA. This encodes CGSSPGTVGQETQYL.

In the case of this clonotype: The conserved final phenylalanine or tryptophan is absent from the CDR3, which likely points to a read error. The chain links TRBV4-3 to TRBJ2-3, with D unclear. CDR3 length: 14 residues. Germline V gene lookup returns CDR1 LGHNA and CDR2 YSLEER. CDR3 nucleotide sequence: TGTGCCAGCAGCCAAGTTAGTTCCGGGGATACGCAGTATTTG. It translates to CASSQVSSGDTQYL.

This clonotype was observed a few times. V gene TRBV7-9 combines with J gene TRBJ1-1; tentative D call: TRBD1 (5 bases). The CDR3 has 13 amino acids. Germline V gene sequence: CDR1 SEHNR, CDR2 FQNEAQ (reference sequence). CDR3 amino acids: CATEETANTEAFF. The CDR3 nucleotides read TGTGCGACGGAAGAGACAGCGAACACTGAAGCTTTCTTT.